The 10 T cell receptor beta chains reported below all come from one sample, sequenced in a study of tumor-infiltrating lymphocytes in primary liver carcinoma (dated 2017 in TCRdb). Blood RNA was extracted from unsorted whole blood using TRIzol reagent, and germline DNA was obtained with the DNeasy Blood & Tissue kit. Reads for this sample came from an Illumina HiSeq 2500. Using a constant-region primer and ProtoScript II reverse transcriptase, TCRbeta-specific cDNA was reverse-transcribed from approximately 500 ng total RNA. The TCRbeta libraries were prepared through three rounds of nested multiplex PCR following a slightly modified ARM-PCR procedure. Each of the first two PCR rounds ran for approximately 9 cycles using multiplex TRBV1-TRBV30 forward primers together with a Cbeta reverse primer. TCRdb redid the processing of the public reads, applying fastp at Q25 and MiXCR, and retained in-frame beta chains. Rows with one shared CDR3 protein collapse into an entry with the most common genes and DNA. This sample holds about 310,000 distinct CDR3 sequences; 65% were observed only once. Roughly 8.9% of the sample is in the top ten clones.

Sample: peripheral blood. The receptors here all came from a man aged 35-49 years with primary liver carcinoma and hepatitis B virus infection.

This clonotype came up many times. This chain joins TRBV6-5 and TRBJ2-1; 11 nucleotides line up with TRBD2. CDR1 and CDR2 (germline): MNHEY, SVGAGI. There are 17 residues in the CDR3. V shed 7 bases, J shed 6 bases, and the junction held 14 bases outside the gene matches. The CDR3 sequence: CASTRRVGTSGLNEQFF. The CDR3, as DNA: TGTGCCAGCACCAGGCGGGTGGGGACTAGCGGCCTCAATGAGCAGTTCTTC.

This clonotype was observed a handful of times. One junction end does not reproduce the germline sequence, and a read error may be involved. The gene calls are TRBV4-1 and TRBJ2-5; 10 bases line up with TRBD2. Germline V gene lookup returns CDR1 MGHRA and CDR2 YSYEKL. This CDR3 is 15 amino acids long. CDR3 loop: CASSQGTSGQEAQYF. Here the CDR3 DNA reads TGCGCCAGCAGCCAAGGGACTAGCGGCCAAGAGGCCCAGTACTTC.

This clonotype was seen many times. The chain employs TRBV5-1 and TRBJ2-5; the match to TRBD1 covers 8 bases. The ends lost 3 bases at V and 4 bases at J; junction bases unmatched: 8. The CDR3 loop spans 15 amino acids. Germline CDR1 reads SGHRS; CDR2 reads YFSETQ. CDR3 loop: CASSSQGAPSETQYF. The CDR3, as DNA: TGCGCCAGCAGCTCCCAGGGGGCTCCGTCAGAGACCCAGTACTTC.

A word on this clonotype: A much larger clone differs by one base, so this may be a read error. The gene calls are TRBV6-2 or TRBV6-3 and TRBJ1-5; D is unclear. The CDR3 contains 16 residues. CDR1 MNHEY and CDR2 SVGEGT come from the germline V gene. V lost 4 bases and J lost 7, with 20 bases in between. The CDR3 loop reads CASSFSGDVLGQPQHF. The CDR3 nucleotides are TGTGCCAGCAGTTTCTCGGGTGATGTTTTGGGACAGCCCCAGCATTTT.

As regards this clonotype: A much larger clone lies one base from this, so it may be a read error. The chain combines TRBV29-1 with TRBJ2-3; 13 bases line up with TRBD2. The CDR3 is 16 residues long. Germline V CDR1 and CDR2: SQVTM, ANQGSEA. Germline trimming cut 6 bases from V and 4 bases from J; bases unmatched to any gene: 10. The CDR3 here is CSVPLGLAGVADTQYF. CDR3 sequence (DNA): TGCAGCGTACCCCTAGGACTAGCGGGAGTGGCAGATACGCAGTATTTT.

On this clonotype itself: With a much larger clone just one base away, this may be a read error. The conserved phenylalanine or tryptophan is not found at the CDR3 terminus, so this likely reflects a read error. The V gene is TRBV6-2 or TRBV6-3, the J gene TRBJ2-7, with 7 positions matching TRBD1. Germline-derived CDR1 and CDR2 are MNHEY and SVGEGT. The junction had 15 bases not matched to a gene; V was cut back by 6 bases and J by 1 base. This CDR3 is 17 amino acids long. The CDR3 DNA is TGTGCCAGCAGGCACCCTCTCCTCCGGGACAGTTCCTACGAGCAGTACCTC. It codes for CASRHPLLRDSSYEQYL.

Details on this clonotype: Lacking the conserved final phenylalanine or tryptophan, this CDR3 likely reflects a read error. This chain links TRBV12-3 or TRBV12-4 with TRBJ1-2; D not certain. This CDR3 contains 15 residues. The DNA of the CDR3 is TGTGCCAACAGTTTAACCCGTCCTACTAACTATGGCTACACCATC. It codes for CANSLTRPTNYGYTI.

Regarding this clonotype: A junction end diverges from the germline sequence, so it may reflect a read error. V and J are TRBV13 and TRBJ2-5; D uncertain. Germline V gives CDR1 PRHDT, CDR2 FYEKMQ (reference sequence). The CDR3 sequence is 11 residues long. CDR3 sequence (DNA): TGTGCCAACAGCTTAGAAGAGATCCAGTACTTC. Translated, it gives CANSLEEIQYF.

As for this clonotype: Germline and junction disagree at one end, which may indicate a read error. V usage is TRBV5-4 and J usage is TRBJ1-1, with a tentative D call TRBD1 (5 bases). In germline, CDR1 is SGHNT, CDR2 YYREEE (reference sequence). The CDR3 extends over 15 amino acids. The CDR3 loop is CASGFESVRAAEAFF. The CDR3 DNA is TGTGCCAGCGGCTTCGAATCGGTCAGGGCTGCTGAAGCTTTCTTT.

On this clonotype: A much larger clone lies one base from this, so it may be a read error. The CDR3 carries no conserved terminal phenylalanine or tryptophan, so it likely arises from a read error. This CDR3 reads CASSYSPGQSYSNQPQHL. CDR3 coding DNA: TGTGCCAGCAGTTACTCACCTGGACAGTCTTATAGCAATCAGCCCCAGCATCTT. This chain uses TRBV6-2 or TRBV6-3 with TRBJ1-5, with a possible D match to TRBD1 (6 bases). The germline V and J ends were trimmed by 0 bases and 0 bases, with 15 bases remaining between them. Germline V gene lookup returns CDR1 MNHEY and CDR2 SVGEGT. This CDR3 region has 18 residues.